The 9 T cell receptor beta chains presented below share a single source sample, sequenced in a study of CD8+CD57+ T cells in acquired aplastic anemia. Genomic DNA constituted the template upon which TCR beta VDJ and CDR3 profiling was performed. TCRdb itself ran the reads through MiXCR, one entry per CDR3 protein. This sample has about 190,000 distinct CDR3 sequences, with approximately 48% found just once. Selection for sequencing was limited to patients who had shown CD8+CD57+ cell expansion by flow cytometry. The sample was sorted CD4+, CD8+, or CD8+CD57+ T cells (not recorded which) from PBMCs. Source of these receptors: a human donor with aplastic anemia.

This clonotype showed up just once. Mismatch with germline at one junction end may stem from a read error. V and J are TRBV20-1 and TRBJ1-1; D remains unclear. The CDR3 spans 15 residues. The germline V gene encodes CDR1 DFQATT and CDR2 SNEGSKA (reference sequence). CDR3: CSAGDPSPAGTEAFF. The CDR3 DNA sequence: TGCAGTGCTGGAGATCCCTCCCCGGCTGGGACTGAAGCTTTCTTT.

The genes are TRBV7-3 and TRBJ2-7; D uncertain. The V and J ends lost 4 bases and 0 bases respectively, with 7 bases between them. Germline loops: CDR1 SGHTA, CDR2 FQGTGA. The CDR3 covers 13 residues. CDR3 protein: CASSSPGSYEQYF. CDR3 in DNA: TGTGCCAGCAGCTCGCCGGGCTCCTACGAGCAGTACTTC.

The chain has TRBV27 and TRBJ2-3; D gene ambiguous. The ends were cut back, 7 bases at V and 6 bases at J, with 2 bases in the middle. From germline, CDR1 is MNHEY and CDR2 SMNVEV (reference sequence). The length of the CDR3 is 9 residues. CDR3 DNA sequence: TGTGCCAGCAAGGATACGCAGTATTTT. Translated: CASKDTQYF.

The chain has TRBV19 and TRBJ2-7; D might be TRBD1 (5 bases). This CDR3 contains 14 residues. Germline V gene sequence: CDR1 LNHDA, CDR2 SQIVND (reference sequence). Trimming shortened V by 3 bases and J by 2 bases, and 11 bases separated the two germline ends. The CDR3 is CASSMQGRPYEQYF. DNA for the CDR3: TGTGCCAGTAGTATGCAGGGTCGTCCCTACGAGCAGTACTTC.

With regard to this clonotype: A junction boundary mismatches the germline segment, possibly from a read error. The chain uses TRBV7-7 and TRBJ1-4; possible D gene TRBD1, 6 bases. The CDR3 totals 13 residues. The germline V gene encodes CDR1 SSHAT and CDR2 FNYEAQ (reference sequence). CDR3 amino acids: CASSLDSNEKLFF. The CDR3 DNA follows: TGTGCTAGCAGCCTGGACAGTAATGAAAAACTGTTTTTT.

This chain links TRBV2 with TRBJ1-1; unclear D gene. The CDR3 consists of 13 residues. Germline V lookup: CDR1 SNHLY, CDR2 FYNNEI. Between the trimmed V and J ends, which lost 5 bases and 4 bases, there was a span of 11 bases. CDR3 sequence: CASSTTSTTEAFF. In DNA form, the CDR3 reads TGTGCCAGCAGTACGACAAGCACCACTGAAGCTTTCTTT.

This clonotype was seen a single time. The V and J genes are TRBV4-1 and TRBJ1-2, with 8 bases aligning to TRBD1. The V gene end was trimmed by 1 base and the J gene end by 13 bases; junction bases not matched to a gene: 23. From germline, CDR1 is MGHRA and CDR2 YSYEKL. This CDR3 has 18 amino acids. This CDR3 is CASSQGWFETGDQIGITF. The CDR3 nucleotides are TGCGCCAGCAGCCAAGGTTGGTTCGAGACAGGGGATCAGATTGGGATCACCTTC.

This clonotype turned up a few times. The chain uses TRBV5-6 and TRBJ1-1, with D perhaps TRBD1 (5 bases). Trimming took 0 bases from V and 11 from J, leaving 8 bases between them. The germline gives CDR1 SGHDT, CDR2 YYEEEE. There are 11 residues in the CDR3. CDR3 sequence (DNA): TGTGCCAGCAGCTTGGGGACACGCGCTTTCTTT. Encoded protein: CASSLGTRAFF. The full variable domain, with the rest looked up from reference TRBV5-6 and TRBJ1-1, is DAGVTQSPTHLIKTRGQQVTLRCSPKSGHDTVSWYQQALGQGPQFIFQYYEEEERQRGNFPDRFSGHQFPNYSSELNVNALLLGDSALYLCASSLGTRAFFGQGTRLTVV.

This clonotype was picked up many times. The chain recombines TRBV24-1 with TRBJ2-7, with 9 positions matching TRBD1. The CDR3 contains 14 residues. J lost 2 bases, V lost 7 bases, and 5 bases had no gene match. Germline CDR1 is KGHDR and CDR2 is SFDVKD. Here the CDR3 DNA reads TGTGCCACCAGGGGTGGGACAGGGACCTACGAGCAGTACTTC. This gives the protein CATRGGTGTYEQYF.